The clone carrying this T cell receptor beta chain was observed a few times. Its antigen remains unidentified. This sample was taken from a study of T cells in Graves' hyperthyroidism and ophthalmopathy. The study's findings and limits: Progression to ophthalmopathy was predicted a median of 6.5 months early. Also found in blood were most expanded thyroid clonotypes above 0.001.

TCR beta CDR3 region amplification was performed from RNA transcripts. Primed by the HTBI set, a first-round RT-PCR was run on the TCR CDR3. TCRdb analysed the multiplex PCR reads with MiXCR anew, one entry per CDR3 protein. The top ten hold about 12% of the sample, which has about 600,000 distinct CDR3 sequences, about 15% seen once. Trimming cost V 4 bases and J 8 bases; bases outside gene matches: 5. The CDR3 is made up of 14 amino acids. CDR1 is LNHDA, CDR2 SQIVND, per germline (reference sequence). The chain has TRBV19 and TRBJ2-2; 9 nucleotides agree with TRBD1. Sequencing was carried out using blood. The TCR comes from a woman aged 45-59 years with Graves' ophthalmopathy. The DNA for the CDR3 is TGTGCCAGTAGTACCGGGACAGGGTTTGGGGAGCTGTTTTTT. It is translated as CASSTGTGFGELFF.